The clone carrying this T cell receptor (beta chain) was observed many times. This entry comes from a study of T cell repertoires in cytomegalovirus infection. TCRdb reanalysed the reads using MiXCR and keeps one entry per CDR3 protein. The sample records 150,000 or so distinct CDR3 sequences, 23% being singletons. This CDR3 region has 16 residues. The V gene lost 1 base and the J gene lost 1 base, with 13 bases spanning the gap. Germline lookup yields CDR1 SGHVS and CDR2 FQNEAQ. The TCR sequence derives from a human donor in good health (CMV status not recorded). Some clones in this sample may be carry-over from other donors' samples. The sequenced sample was PBMCs. The chain is built from TRBV7-8 and TRBJ2-5; tentatively, D is TRBD2 (7 bases). The CDR3 loop reads CASSLGRGASQETQYF. In nucleotides, the CDR3 is TGTGCCAGCAGCTTAGGACGGGGGGCCTCCCAAGAGACCCAGTACTTC.